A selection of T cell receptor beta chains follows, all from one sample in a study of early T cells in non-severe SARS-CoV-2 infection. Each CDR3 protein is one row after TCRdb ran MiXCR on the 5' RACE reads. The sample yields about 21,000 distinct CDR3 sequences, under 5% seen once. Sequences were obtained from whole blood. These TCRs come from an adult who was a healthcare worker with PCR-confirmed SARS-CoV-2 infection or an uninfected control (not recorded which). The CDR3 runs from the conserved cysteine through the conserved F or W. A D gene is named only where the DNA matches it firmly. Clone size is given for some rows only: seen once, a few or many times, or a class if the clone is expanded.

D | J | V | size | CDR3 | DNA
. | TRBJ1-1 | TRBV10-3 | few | CAISAQGGTGNTEAFF | TGTGCCATCAGTGCTCAAGGTGGGACGGGGAACACTGAAGCTTTCTTT
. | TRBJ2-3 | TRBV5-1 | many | CASSVSGNPTDTQYF | TGCGCCAGCAGCGTCTCCGGGAATCCCACAGATACGCAGTATTTT
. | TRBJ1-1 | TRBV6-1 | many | CASRRTAPSDTEAFF | TGTGCCAGCCGTCGGACAGCCCCTTCGGACACTGAAGCTTTCTTT
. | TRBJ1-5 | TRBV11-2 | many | CASSSNIGQPQHF | TGTGCCAGCAGCTCAAACATCGGTCAGCCCCAGCATTTT
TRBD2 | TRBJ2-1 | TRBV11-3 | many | CASSFRTSRGYNEQFF | TGTGCCAGCAGCTTCAGGACTAGCCGAGGGTACAATGAGCAGTTCTTC
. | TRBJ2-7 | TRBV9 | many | CASSVKEQYF | TGTGCCAGCAGCGTAAAGGAGCAGTACTTC
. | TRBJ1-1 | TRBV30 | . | CAWKSVVSPNTEAFF | TGTGCCTGGAAGTCCGTGGTTAGTCCGAACACTGAAGCTTTCTTT
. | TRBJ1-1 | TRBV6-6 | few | CASSYRGDTEAFF | TGTGCCAGCAGTTACAGGGGTGACACTGAAGCTTTCTTT
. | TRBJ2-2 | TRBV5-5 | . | CASSPVTGGTGELFF | TGTGCCAGCAGCCCGGTGACAGGCGGCACCGGGGAGCTGTTTTTT
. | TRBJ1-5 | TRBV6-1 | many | CASSTTGLNYQPQHF | TGTGCCAGCAGTACCACAGGCCTTAATTATCAGCCCCAGCATTTT
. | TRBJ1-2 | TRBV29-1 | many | CSIMDLRFGYTF | TGCAGTATAATGGACCTGCGGTTTGGCTACACCTTC
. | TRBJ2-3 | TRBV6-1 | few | CASGGDTQYF | TGTGCCAGCGGGGGGGATACGCAGTATTTT
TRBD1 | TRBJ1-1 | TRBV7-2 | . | CASSFPTGEVTEAFF | TGTGCCAGCAGCTTCCCTACAGGGGAAGTTACTGAAGCTTTCTTT
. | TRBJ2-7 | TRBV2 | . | CASSDVGLGVEQYF | TGTGCCAGCAGTGATGTTGGCCTGGGGGTTGAGCAGTACTTC
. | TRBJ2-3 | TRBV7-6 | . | CASSSIPDRSADTQYF | TGTGCCAGCAGCTCCATACCAGACAGAAGCGCAGATACGCAGTATTTT
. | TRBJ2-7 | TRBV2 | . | CASSFEGYEQYF | TGTGCCAGCAGTTTTGAGGGTTACGAGCAGTACTTC
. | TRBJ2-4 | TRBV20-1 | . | CSAATGSPKNIQYF | TGCAGTGCTGCTACAGGTTCTCCTAAAAACATTCAGTACTTC
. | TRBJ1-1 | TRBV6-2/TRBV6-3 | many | CASGPQSYEAFF | TGTGCCAGCGGCCCACAGAGCTATGAAGCTTTCTTT
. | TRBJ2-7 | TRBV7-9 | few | CASSPALKSYEQYF | TGTGCCAGCAGCCCCGCACTAAAATCCTACGAGCAGTACTTC